These 5 T cell receptor beta chains were all obtained from the same sample, sequenced in a study of blood T cell repertoires in COVID-19. This table comes from immunoSEQ multiplex PCR, and its TCRdb copy is limited to in-frame clones, with some not included. The sample yields 380,000 or so clones, 75% to 90% seen once. The sequencing sample was made of peripheral blood. The receptor set was obtained from a woman aged 60-75 years with COVID-19, enrolled during active disease.

The chain is built from TRBV7-9 and TRBJ2-7; D not certain. V shed 5 bases and J shed 0 bases, with 11 bases lying between them. Germline CDR1 and CDR2: SEHNR and FQNEAQ (reference sequence). This CDR3 is built from 14 residues. The CDR3 region has the DNA TGTGCCAGCAGCCTTAGCTCTAGCTCCTACGAGCAGTACTTC. Translation gives CASSLSSSSYEQYF.

V usage is TRBV11-2 and J usage is TRBJ2-7, with 7 bases that match TRBD1. The CDR3 contains 15 residues. V lost 4 bases, J lost 2 bases, and 8 bases stayed unmatched. Germline V gene lookup returns CDR1 SGHAT and CDR2 FQNNGV. CDR3 bases: TGTGCCAGCAGCTCATGGGGACAGAGAACCTACGAGCAGTACTTC. This encodes CASSSWGQRTYEQYF.

This rearrangement joins TRBV5-6 to TRBJ1-2, with TRBD1 identical over 7 bases. CDR1 is SGHDT and CDR2 is YYEEEE in the germline V gene. Trimming at V came to 7 bases and at J to 4 bases, leaving 4 bases not matched to a gene. The CDR3 has 12 amino acids. CDR3 in amino acids: CASHTGVYGYTF. The CDR3 coding sequence is TGTGCCAGCCACACAGGGGTCTATGGCTACACCTTC.

The chain is built from TRBV6-6 and TRBJ2-3; TRBD1 might be the D (7 bases). Trimming removed 2 bases at V and 5 bases at J, with 17 bases between. The CDR3 covers 16 residues. Looked up from germline, CDR1 is MNHNY and CDR2 is SVGAGI (reference sequence). CDR3 sequence reads: CASSYDSAGGIDTQYF. The CDR3 DNA follows: TGTGCCAGCAGTTACGATTCGGCAGGGGGGATAGATACGCAGTATTTT.

The chain has TRBV24-1 and TRBJ2-3; 7 nucleotides match TRBD1. CDR3 length: 13 residues. The germline V gene has CDR1 KGHDR and CDR2 SFDVKD. V lost 9 bases and J lost 0; bases outside the gene matches: 2. CDR3 sequence: CATGQASTDTQYF. CDR3 nucleotide sequence: TGTGCCACCGGACAGGCGAGCACAGATACGCAGTATTTT.